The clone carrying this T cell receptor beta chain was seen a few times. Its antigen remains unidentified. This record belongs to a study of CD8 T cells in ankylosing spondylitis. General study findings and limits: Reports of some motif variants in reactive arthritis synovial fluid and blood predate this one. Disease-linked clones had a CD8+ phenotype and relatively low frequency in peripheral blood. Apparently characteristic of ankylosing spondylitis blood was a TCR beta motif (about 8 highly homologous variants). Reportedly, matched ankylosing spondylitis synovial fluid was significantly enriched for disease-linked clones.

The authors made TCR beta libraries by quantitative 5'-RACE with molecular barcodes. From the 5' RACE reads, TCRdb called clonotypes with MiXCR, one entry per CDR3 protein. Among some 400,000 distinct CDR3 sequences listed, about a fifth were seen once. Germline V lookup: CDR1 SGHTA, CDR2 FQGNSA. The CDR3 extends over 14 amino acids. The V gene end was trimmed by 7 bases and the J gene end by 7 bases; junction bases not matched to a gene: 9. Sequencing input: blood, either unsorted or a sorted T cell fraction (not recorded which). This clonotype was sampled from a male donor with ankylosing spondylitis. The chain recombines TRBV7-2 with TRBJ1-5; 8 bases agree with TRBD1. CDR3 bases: TGTGCCAGCAAACTAGACACAGGGGGACAGCCCCAGCATTTT. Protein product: CASKLDTGGQPQHF. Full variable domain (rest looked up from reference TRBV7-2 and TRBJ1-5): GAGVSQSPSNKVTEKGKDVELRCDPISGHTALYWYRQSLGQGLEFLIYFQGNSAPDKSGLPSDRFSAERTGGSVSTLTIQRTQQEDSAVYLCASKLDTGGQPQHFGDGTRLSIL.